One T cell receptor (beta chain) is described in this entry. Source study methods: Using reference gene primer amplification, nucleated cell counts were estimated. Measured with immunoSEQ multiplex PCR; TCRdb has only the in-frame clones, and not every one. V, J and clone size derive from that table, while D and trimming were established from the DNA sequence. The sample consists of some 150,000 clones, about 83% of them appearing once. Germline values: CDR1 LNHDA, CDR2 SQIVND (reference sequence). CDR3 length equals 15 residues. V shed 4 bases, J shed 1 base, and the junction held 4 bases outside the gene matches. The sample belongs to a study of blood T cell repertoires in COVID-19. Study-level information: Sites across the United States, Italy and Spain contributed samples from acute and convalescent COVID-19. Sources were T cells, B-cell-depleted T cells, or PBMCs; the material itself was cDNA or gDNA.

The clonotype originates from a woman in her forties with acute or convalescent COVID-19. The chain couples TRBV19 to TRBJ2-1, with TRBD1 identical over 7 bases. Sequencing input: peripheral blood. The CDR3 bases are TGTGCCAGTAGTACGTCAGGGGGATCCTACAATGAGCAGTTCTTC. As protein: CASSTSGGSYNEQFF.